These 3 T cell receptor beta chains share one sample of origin, sequenced in a study of T cell responses to AZD1222 COVID-19 vaccine (TCRdb year 2021). Receptors were amplified or captured by the immunoSEQ multiplex PCR assay. TCRdb stores this immuneACCESS table with in-frame sequences only. Part of the clones is absent; in the studies checked, under half of the shortfall reflects unresolved V genes, and no reason is known for the rest. Here the sample has nearly 110,000 clones; nearly 90% occur a single time. The top ten constitute approximately 4.8% of the sample. What this sample's time point label stands for: about 28 days (+/-7) after the second vaccine dose. This material consisted of peripheral blood, taken 28 days after the second AZD1222 dose. These receptors came from an adult who received the AZD1222 COVID-19 vaccine.

The chain combines TRBV28 with TRBJ1-5; no firm D call. Trimming stripped 5 bases from V and 7 bases from J, with 15 bases between. The CDR3 loop spans 14 amino acids. Germline values: CDR1 MDHEN, CDR2 SYDVKM. The CDR3 region has the DNA TGTGCCAGCAGTCGCGACACGACCGACCAGCCCCAGCATTTT. It yields the protein CASSRDTTDQPQHF.

This clone has only one observation. The DNA for the CDR3 is TGTGCCAGCAGCCGAGCGGGGGGACCGAGCTCCTACAATGAGCAGTTCTTC. Translating it yields CASSRAGGPSSYNEQFF. V usage is TRBV28 and J usage is TRBJ2-1, with TRBD2 identical over 9 bases. V dropped 6 bases and J dropped 0; count of bases not matched to a gene: 9. Germline V gene lookup returns CDR1 MDHEN and CDR2 SYDVKM. The CDR3 is made up of 17 amino acids. The variable domain in full, completed from reference TRBV28 and TRBJ2-1, reads DVKVTQSSRYLVKRTGEKVFLECVQDMDHENMFWYRQDPGLGLRLIYFSYDVKMKEKGDIPEGYSVSREKKERFSLILESASTNQTSMYLCASSRAGGPSSYNEQFFGPGTRLTVL.

DNA for the CDR3: TGTGCCAGCAGTTACCTGGGAAACACTGAAGCTTTCTTT. This sequence encodes CASSYLGNTEAFF. The chain employs TRBV6-2 or TRBV6-3 and TRBJ1-1; D not certain. Trimming cost V 2 bases and J 2 bases, with 6 bases left between them. Germline CDR1 is MNHEY and CDR2 is SVGEGT. This CDR3 is built from 13 residues.